The text below deals with one T cell receptor beta chain. Donors were grouped by their self-reported clinical history. Exposed participants encountered a COVID-19 case during the 2 weeks preceding study entry. This sample is drawn from a study of blood T cell repertoires in COVID-19. Study information: Collection of acute and convalescent COVID-19 samples took place in the United States, Italy and Spain.

In the source study's methods: The authors estimated nucleated cell counts from reference gene primer amplification. Sequencing was performed with immunoSEQ multiplex PCR; in TCRdb, only in-frame clones are kept and a portion is missing. The DNA gave D and trimming, while V, J and clone size come from that table. The repertoire holds 270,000 or so clones, with approximately 85% as singletons. CDR3 length equals 15 residues. After removal of 4 bases from V and 6 bases from J, the junction contained 11 bases not matched to a gene. Per germline, CDR1 MNHNS and CDR2 SASEGT. This chain links TRBV6-1 with TRBJ1-2; 7 nucleotides match TRBD1. The receptor was isolated from a woman in her fifties or sixties who had been exposed to COVID-19. The material sequenced was PBMCs or T cells enriched from blood (not recorded which). The CDR3 region has the DNA TGTGCCAGCAGTGGAGCCGGGGGACAGCCTAATGGCTACACCTTC. Protein: CASSGAGGQPNGYTF.